This T cell receptor beta chain came from a study of shared clonotypes between healthy human individuals. Study-wide results and limits: Approximately 5.1% was the fraction of naive CD4 clonotypes found shared across several donors. The study found lower generation probabilities in non-shared clonotypes than in those shared by all four donors.

Turning to this clone: No antigen is known for it.

The CDR3 is 15 amino acids. A deep-level run was used for the assay. Using immunoSEQ multiplex PCR, the repertoire was profiled, and TCRdb retains in-frame clones only, with some absent. The data show roughly 2.4 million clones, almost 96% seen once. CD4+ cells underwent separation, giving CD45RA+ naive and CD45RA-negative memory subsets. Sequenced: naive CD4+ T cells sorted from blood. Subset in this sample: CD45RA+ positively selected. This chain connects TRBV1 to TRBJ2-5; the table names TRBD2, a call not compared with the DNA. TRBV1 is termed a pseudogene. The receptor comes from a man aged 18 to 29 in good health. This chain's CDR3 is CTSSRTTSGGETQYF. CDR3 sequence (DNA): TGCACCAGCAGCCGTACGACTAGCGGGGGAGAGACCCAGTACTTC.